The 25 T cell receptor beta chains presented below share a single source sample, sequenced in a study of T cell responses to AZD1222 COVID-19 vaccine. This table comes from immunoSEQ multiplex PCR, and its TCRdb copy is limited to in-frame clones, with some not included. The sample lists about 160,000 clones; about 90% were seen once. Material: peripheral blood, obtained on day 0 of MenACWY control vaccination. The receptors here all came from an adult in good health.

J is TRBJ1-4 and V is TRBV9; TRBD1 matches at 8 bases. Germline V lookup: CDR1 SGDLS, CDR2 YYNGEE. The trim removed 3 bases at V and 4 bases at J, leaving 5 bases unmatched. The length of the CDR3 is 15 residues. CDR3 in amino acids: CASSARQGSNEKLFF. The CDR3 nucleotides are TGTGCCAGCAGCGCCCGACAGGGGAGTAATGAAAAACTGTTTTTT.

J is TRBJ1-3 and V is TRBV7-2, with 7 bases aligning to TRBD1. J was trimmed by 4 bases and V by 1 base; bases with no gene match: 7. The CDR3 is 16 residues long. Germline V lookup: CDR1 SGHTA, CDR2 FQGNSA. CDR3 amino acids: CASSLGGGAYGNTIYF. DNA for the CDR3: TGTGCCAGCAGCTTAGGAGGGGGCGCCTACGGAAACACCATATATTTT.

This sequence joins TRBV12-3 or TRBV12-4 and TRBJ1-6, with 11 bases aligning to TRBD1. The CDR3 has 13 amino acids. The V segment lost 7 bases and the J segment 13 bases; nucleotides outside the gene matches: 6. CDR3 in amino acids: CASTGTGGGPLHF. CDR3 DNA: TGTGCCAGCACCGGGACAGGGGGAGGTCCCCTCCACTTT.

The rearrangement uses TRBV10-3 and TRBJ1-2, with D tentatively TRBD1 (6 bases). Trimming shortened V by 4 bases and J by 2 bases, and 11 bases separated the two germline ends. Germline V gene data show CDR1 as ENHRY and CDR2 as SYGVKD. This CDR3 has 14 amino acids. In DNA form, the CDR3 reads TGTGCCATCAGTGCCGCACAGGGCAACTATGGCTACACCTTC. This gives the protein CAISAAQGNYGYTF.

With regard to this clone: Other DNA sequences in the sample encode the same CDR3. The V gene is TRBV19, the J gene TRBJ1-1; 8 nucleotides match TRBD1. V dropped 8 bases and J dropped 0; count of bases not matched to a gene: 5. Germline V lookup: CDR1 LNHDA, CDR2 SQIVND (reference sequence). The CDR3 runs 14 residues. Here the CDR3 reads CASRTGQLNTEAFF. The CDR3 coding sequence is TGTGCCAGTCGGACAGGGCAATTGAACACTGAAGCTTTCTTT.

The chain couples TRBV6-5 to TRBJ1-1, with D tentatively TRBD1 (6 bases). Deletions cut 4 bases from V and 1 base from J, with 13 bases between. CDR1 and CDR2 (germline): MNHEY, SVGAGI. The CDR3 totals 15 residues. Written as DNA, the CDR3 is TGTGCCAGCAGTTTCGGGGGGGGCCCGAACACTGAAGCTTTCTTT. This sequence encodes CASSFGGGPNTEAFF.

The chain combines TRBV14 with TRBJ1-2; D is unresolved. This CDR3 comprises 15 residues. Trimming stripped 3 bases from V and 4 bases from J, with 15 bases between. Germline V gene sequence: CDR1 SGHDN, CDR2 FVKESK. CDR3 DNA sequence: TGTGCCAGCAGCCATACAGCCTCTGGGTCCTATGGCTACACCTTC. This encodes CASSHTASGSYGYTF.

The genes are TRBV4-2 and TRBJ1-3; D gene unclear. V lost 0 bases and J 0 bases, leaving 9 bases between the germline ends. The CDR3 covers 16 residues. CDR1 is LGHNA, CDR2 YNFKEQ, per germline. In DNA, the CDR3 is TGTGCCAGCAGCCAAGAAGCCCGCCTCTCTGGAAACACCATATATTTT. Protein: CASSQEARLSGNTIYF.

This chain joins TRBV18 and TRBJ1-1; TRBD1 might be the D (5 bases). The CDR3 sequence is 15 residues long. Per the germline V gene, CDR1 is KGHSH and CDR2 is LQKENI. Trimming pared 4 bases from V and 3 bases from J, leaving 15 bases between. DNA for the CDR3: TGTGCCAGCTCACTCAGGACCGGGACCCACACTGAAGCTTTCTTT. It codes for CASSLRTGTHTEAFF.

This clone was seen once. The chain joins TRBV4-2 to TRBJ1-1; unclear D gene. Trimming removed 0 bases from V and 1 base from J, with 9 bases in between. CDR3 length: 15 amino acids. Germline loops: CDR1 LGHNA, CDR2 YNFKEQ. CDR3 bases: TGTGCCAGCAGCCAAGAAGAGGGTCGGAACACTGAAGCTTTCTTT. Translated, it gives CASSQEEGRNTEAFF.

The rearrangement joins TRBV5-4 to TRBJ1-5; D not certain. This CDR3 has 15 residues. The germline V and J ends were trimmed by 0 bases and 6 bases, with 13 bases remaining between them. The germline CDR1 and CDR2 sequences are SGHNT and YYREEE (reference sequence). The DNA for the CDR3 is TGTGCCAGCAGCTTGGAAGGCGGGCGGGGTCAGCCCCAGCATTTT. It is translated as CASSLEGGRGQPQHF.

This clone appeared a few times. The V call is TRBV5-4, the J call TRBJ2-6; 7 bases are shared with TRBD1. The germline V gene has CDR1 SGHNT and CDR2 YYREEE (reference sequence). J was trimmed by 2 bases and V by 4 bases; bases with no gene match: 3. CDR3 length: 15 amino acids. The CDR3 spells CASSVDRAGANVLTF. DNA for the CDR3: TGTGCCAGCAGCGTAGACAGGGCTGGGGCCAACGTCCTGACTTTC.

This clone showed up just a few times. This sequence joins TRBV9 and TRBJ1-1; the D gene is possibly TRBD1 (5 bases). This CDR3 region has 15 residues. The germline V gene has CDR1 SGDLS and CDR2 YYNGEE. Deletions cut 1 base from V and 0 bases from J, with 10 bases between. The CDR3 region has the DNA TGTGCCAGCAGCGTATTGGGGGGGATGAACACTGAAGCTTTCTTT. Its translation: CASSVLGGMNTEAFF.

This chain joins TRBV19 and TRBJ1-2; tentatively, D is TRBD1 (6 bases). CDR3 length equals 13 residues. The V gene lost 5 bases and the J gene lost 6 bases, with 13 bases spanning the gap. The germline CDR1 and CDR2 sequences are LNHDA and SQIVND (reference sequence). This CDR3 is CASSPVGGHGYTF. DNA of the CDR3: TGTGCCAGTAGTCCGGTCGGGGGCCATGGCTACACCTTC.

This chain joins TRBV6-6 and TRBJ2-7; 8 bases map to TRBD1. V lost 5 bases, J lost 4 bases, and 4 bases stayed unmatched. Germline V gene lookup returns CDR1 MNHNY and CDR2 SVGAGI (reference sequence). CDR3 length: 13 residues. CDR3 in DNA: TGTGCCAGCAGTCAGAGACAGGGGTACGAGCAGTACTTC. Translation gives CASSQRQGYEQYF.

The chain recombines TRBV18 with TRBJ2-7; D uncertain. Germline CDR1 is KGHSH and CDR2 is LQKENI. The CDR3 has 14 residues. The germline V and J ends were trimmed by 3 bases and 0 bases, with 9 bases remaining between them. The CDR3 DNA follows: TGTGCCAGCTCACCCTCGCCGGTCTCCTACGAGCAGTACTTC. This translates into CASSPSPVSYEQYF.

This clone was recorded a few times. This chain joins TRBV19 and TRBJ1-1; no firm D call. The CDR3 extends over 13 amino acids. Between the trimmed V and J ends, which lost 4 bases and 3 bases, there was a span of 9 bases. Germline assignment: CDR1 LNHDA and CDR2 SQIVND (reference sequence). CDR3 DNA: TGTGCCAGTAGTAGCTGGGCCTACACTGAAGCTTTCTTT. Translated: CASSSWAYTEAFF. The whole variable domain, remainder taken from reference TRBV19 and TRBJ1-1, is DGGITQSPKYLFRKEGQNVTLSCEQNLNHDAMYWYRQDPGQGLRLIYYSQIVNDFQKGDIAEGYSVSREKKESFPLTVTSAQKNPTAFYLCASSSWAYTEAFFGQGTRLTVV.

V is TRBV4-3 and J is TRBJ2-3, with D perhaps matching TRBD2 (6 bases). There are 18 residues in the CDR3. The germline V gene encodes CDR1 LGHNA and CDR2 YSLEER. The V end lost 0 bases, the J end lost 1 base, and 17 bases lay between the germline ends. The CDR3 region is CASSQERVGAGRTDTQYF. The CDR3 DNA sequence: TGCGCCAGCAGCCAAGAAAGGGTAGGGGCGGGGCGCACAGATACGCAGTATTTT.

The chain links TRBV6-2 or TRBV6-3 to TRBJ2-7; D remains ambiguous. With 2 bases removed from V and 5 bases from J, the gap between germline ends came to 7 bases. Germline V lookup: CDR1 MNHEY, CDR2 SVGEGT. The CDR3 is made up of 12 amino acids. CDR3 amino acids: CASSYVANEQYF. Here the CDR3 DNA reads TGTGCCAGCAGTTACGTGGCCAACGAGCAGTACTTC.

The chain recombines TRBV11-2 with TRBJ1-4, with D perhaps matching TRBD1 (5 bases). Germline assignment: CDR1 SGHAT and CDR2 FQNNGV. Trimming removed 2 bases at V and 3 bases at J, with 13 bases between. The CDR3 has 16 amino acids. The CDR3 DNA is TGTGCCAGCAGCTTAAACCCTGGGACGCCTAATGAAAAACTGTTTTTT. Translating gives CASSLNPGTPNEKLFF.

This rearrangement joins TRBV28 to TRBJ1-2; D is undetermined. Per germline, CDR1 MDHEN and CDR2 SYDVKM. The CDR3 totals 13 residues. Trimming left V 1 base short and J 6 bases short, with 9 bases between. The CDR3 loop is CASSLYGRDGYTF. In DNA, the CDR3 is TGTGCCAGCAGTTTATACGGCCGAGATGGCTACACCTTC.

The chain links TRBV4-3 to TRBJ2-1; 10 bases align to TRBD2. The germline CDR1 and CDR2 sequences are LGHNA and YSLEER. The CDR3 is 19 amino acids. V was clipped by 1 base and J by 1 base; unmatched bases: 10. The DNA of the CDR3 is TGCGCCAGCAGCCAAGGGCCAGCGGGAGGGCCGACGTCCTACAATGAGCAGTTCTTC. The encoded protein is CASSQGPAGGPTSYNEQFF.

This chain connects TRBV7-2 to TRBJ2-2; 9 bases line up with TRBD2. V lost 10 bases to trimming and J lost 6 bases; unmatched junction nucleotides: 12. From germline, CDR1 is SGHTA and CDR2 FQGNSA. The CDR3 loop spans 15 amino acids. The CDR3 DNA sequence: TGTGCCACCCCCTTTAACAGCGGGAGGCCCGGGGAGCTGTTTTTT. It encodes CATPFNSGRPGELFF.

This clone was observed a single time. J is TRBJ2-3 and V is TRBV10-3; 10 bases fit TRBD2. The CDR3 runs 15 residues. With 6 bases clipped from V and 1 base from J, the junction kept 4 bases outside the gene matches. CDR1 is ENHRY, CDR2 SYGVKD, per germline. The CDR3 sequence: CAIRPLAGGTDTQYF. In DNA, the CDR3 is TGTGCCATCAGGCCGCTAGCGGGGGGCACAGATACGCAGTATTTT.

The gene calls are TRBV12-3 or TRBV12-4 and TRBJ1-1; 8 bases align to TRBD1. The length of the CDR3 is 13 residues. V lost 6 bases and J lost 4; bases outside the gene matches: 4. The CDR3 sequence: CASSPGQGTEAFF. The CDR3 DNA follows: TGTGCCAGCAGCCCCGGACAGGGCACTGAAGCTTTCTTT.